The entry below gives a single T cell receptor beta chain sequence along with its context. The antigen is undetermined. The germline gives CDR1 LNHDA, CDR2 SQIVND (reference sequence). V lost 5 bases and J 9 bases, leaving 14 bases between the germline ends. The CDR3 covers 14 residues. TCRdb analysed the RT-PCR reads with MiXCR anew, one entry per CDR3 protein. Here the sample spans 3,200 or so distinct CDR3 sequences, roughly four fifths being singletons. The data were obtained in a study of yellow fever vaccine responses in identical twins. General study findings and limits: Reported findings indicate that twins' vaccine T cell responses seemed partially convergent, partially personalized.

The source of this sequence is a woman aged 18-29 years who received the yellow fever vaccine. The chain uses TRBV19 and TRBJ1-6; D is perhaps TRBD1 (5 bases). This specimen consisted of T cells from blood (PBMCs), unsorted or a sorted subset (not recorded which), obtained before or after yellow fever vaccination (not recorded which). CDR3: CASSVDTGLSPLHF. The CDR3 DNA follows: TGTGCCAGTAGTGTCGACACAGGTCTTTCACCCCTCCACTTT. Full variable domain (rest looked up from reference TRBV19 and TRBJ1-6): DGGITQSPKYLFRKEGQNVTLSCEQNLNHDAMYWYRQDPGQGLRLIYYSQIVNDFQKGDIAEGYSVSREKKESFPLTVTSAQKNPTAFYLCASSVDTGLSPLHFGNGTRLTVT.